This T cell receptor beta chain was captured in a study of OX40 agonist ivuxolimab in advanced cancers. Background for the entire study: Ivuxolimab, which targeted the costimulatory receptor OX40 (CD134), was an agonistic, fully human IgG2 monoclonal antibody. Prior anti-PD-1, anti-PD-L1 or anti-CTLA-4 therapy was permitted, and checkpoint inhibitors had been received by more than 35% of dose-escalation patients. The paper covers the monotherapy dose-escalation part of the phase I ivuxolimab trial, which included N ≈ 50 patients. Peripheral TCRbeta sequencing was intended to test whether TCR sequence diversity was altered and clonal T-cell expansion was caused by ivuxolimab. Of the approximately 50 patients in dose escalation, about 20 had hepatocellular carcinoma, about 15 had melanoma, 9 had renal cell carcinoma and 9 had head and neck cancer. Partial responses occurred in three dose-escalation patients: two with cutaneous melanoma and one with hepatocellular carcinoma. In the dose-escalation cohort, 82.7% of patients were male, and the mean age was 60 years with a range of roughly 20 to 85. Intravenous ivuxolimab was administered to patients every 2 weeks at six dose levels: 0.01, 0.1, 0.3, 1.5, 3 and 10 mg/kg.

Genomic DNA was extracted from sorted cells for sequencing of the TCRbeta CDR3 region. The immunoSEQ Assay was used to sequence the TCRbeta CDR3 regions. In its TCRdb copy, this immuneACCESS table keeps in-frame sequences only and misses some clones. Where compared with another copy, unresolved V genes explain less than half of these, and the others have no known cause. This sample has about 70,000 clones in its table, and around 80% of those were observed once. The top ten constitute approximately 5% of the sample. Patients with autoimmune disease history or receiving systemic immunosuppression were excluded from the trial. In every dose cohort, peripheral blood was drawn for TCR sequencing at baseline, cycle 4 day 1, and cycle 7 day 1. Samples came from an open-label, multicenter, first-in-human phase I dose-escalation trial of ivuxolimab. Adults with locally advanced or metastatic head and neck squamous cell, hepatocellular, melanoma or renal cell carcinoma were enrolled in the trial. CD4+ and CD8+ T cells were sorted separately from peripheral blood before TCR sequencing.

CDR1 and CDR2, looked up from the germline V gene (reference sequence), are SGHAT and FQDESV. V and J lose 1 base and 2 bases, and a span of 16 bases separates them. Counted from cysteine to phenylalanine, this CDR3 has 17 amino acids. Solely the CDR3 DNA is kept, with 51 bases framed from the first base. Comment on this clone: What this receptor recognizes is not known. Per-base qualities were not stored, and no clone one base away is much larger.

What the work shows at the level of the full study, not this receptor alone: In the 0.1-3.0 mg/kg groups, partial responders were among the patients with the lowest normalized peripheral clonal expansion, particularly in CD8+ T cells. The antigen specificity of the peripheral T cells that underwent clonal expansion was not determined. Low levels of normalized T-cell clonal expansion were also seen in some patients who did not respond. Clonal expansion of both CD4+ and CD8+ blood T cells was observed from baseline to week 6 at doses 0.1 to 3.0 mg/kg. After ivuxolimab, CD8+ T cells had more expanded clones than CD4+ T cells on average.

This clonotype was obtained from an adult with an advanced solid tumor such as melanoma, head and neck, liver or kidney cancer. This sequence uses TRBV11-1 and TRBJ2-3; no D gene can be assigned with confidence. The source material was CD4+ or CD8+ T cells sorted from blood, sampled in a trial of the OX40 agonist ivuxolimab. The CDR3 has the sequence CASSLGVGSSSTDTQYF. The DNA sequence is TGTGCCAGCAGCTTAGGGGTGGGCTCCTCTTCCACAGATACGCAGTATTTT.